These T cell receptor beta chains were read from a single sample in a study of blood T cell repertoires in COVID-19. Produced via immunoSEQ multiplex PCR; TCRdb's table is partial and in-frame only. The sample consists of some 300,000 clones, around 90% of them appearing once. Sample: peripheral blood. The receptors shown here come from a man between 65 and 85 years old with acute or convalescent COVID-19. CDR3s include the opening cysteine and the closing phenylalanine or tryptophan. D genes are given only for firm matches. Rows may omit the clone size; those that give it use once, few, many or a size class.

v_call	clone_size	j_call	d_call	cdr3_nt	cdr3_aa
TRBV11-2	NA	TRBJ2-3	TRBD2	TGTGCCAGCAGCACAAGACTAGCGGGGAGCACAGATACGCAGTATTTT	CASSTRLAGSTDTQYF
TRBV4-1	NA	TRBJ1-5	NA	TGCGCCAGCAGCCGCCAAGTTACAGAGAATCAGCCCCAGCATTTT	CASSRQVTENQPQHF
TRBV6-5	NA	TRBJ1-6	NA	TGTGCCAGCAGTTACTCGGGACTGTTAAATTCACCCCTCCACTTT	CASSYSGLLNSPLHF
TRBV15	NA	TRBJ2-6	NA	TGTGCCACCAGCAGAGCGGCCAGACTCTCTGGGGCCAACGTCCTGACTTTC	CATSRAARLSGANVLTF
TRBV12-3/TRBV12-4	NA	TRBJ2-3	NA	TGTGCCAGCAGTCCGGGGGGCACAGATACGCAGTATTTT	CASSPGGTDTQYF
TRBV15	NA	TRBJ2-2	NA	TGTGCCACCAGCGGTGGGCTTGGGGAGCTGTTTTTT	CATSGGLGELFF
TRBV19	NA	TRBJ1-6	TRBD1	TGTGCCAGTAGTCTCCCGGGACAGGGGGGTTCACCCCTCCACTTT	CASSLPGQGGSPLHF
TRBV6-5	NA	TRBJ2-5	NA	TGTGCCAGCAGTTACTCCGCACCGGACAGTGGGGAGACCCAGTACTTC	CASSYSAPDSGETQYF
TRBV7-9	few	TRBJ2-3	TRBD1	TGTGCCAGCAGCTCTCGACAGGGAAGCACAGATACGCAGTATTTT	CASSSRQGSTDTQYF
TRBV28	NA	TRBJ1-5	NA	TGTGCCAGCAGTCCTGGACTTAAGCCCCAGCATTTT	CASSPGLKPQHF
TRBV11-3	NA	TRBJ1-6	NA	TGTGCCAGCAGCTTAGATGCAGGGAATAATTCACCCCTCCACTTT	CASSLDAGNNSPLHF
TRBV7-9	NA	TRBJ2-2	NA	TGTGCCAGCAGCCTAACCGGGGAGCTGTTTTTT	CASSLTGELFF
TRBV11-2	few	TRBJ2-3	TRBD2	TGTGCCAGCAGCTTAGGGGCCTCCGGGACTAGCGGGACAGATACGCAGTATTTT	CASSLGASGTSGTDTQYF
TRBV7-2	NA	TRBJ1-2	TRBD1	TGTGCCAGCAGCTCCGACAGGGGGCTCGACTATGGCTACACCTTC	CASSSDRGLDYGYTF
TRBV5-1	NA	TRBJ1-2	NA	TGCGCCAGCAGCTTGGTATCTGACTATGGCTACACCTTC	CASSLVSDYGYTF
TRBV7-2	NA	TRBJ1-4	TRBD1	TGTGCCAGCAGCGTGACAGGGACCGGGGACGAAAAACTGTTTTTT	CASSVTGTGDEKLFF
TRBV5-1	NA	TRBJ2-1	TRBD2	TGCGCCAGCAGCTTGGATGGTCCCTCTTCGGGGGGATCCTACAATGAGCAGTTCTTC	CASSLDGPSSGGSYNEQFF
TRBV19	NA	TRBJ2-7	TRBD1	TGTGCCAGTAGTCTCGGGACAGGGGGCGTATACGAGCAGTACTTC	CASSLGTGGVYEQYF
TRBV11-3	NA	TRBJ2-2	TRBD2	TGTGCCAGCAGCTCCGGACTAGCGAGGGTAAACGGGGAGCTGTTTTTT	CASSSGLARVNGELFF
TRBV6-2/TRBV6-3	few	TRBJ1-6	TRBD1	TGTGCCAGCAGTTACAACAGGGGTTCACCCCTCCACTTT	CASSYNRGSPLHF
TRBV3-1/TRBV3-2	NA	TRBJ1-3	NA	TGTGCCAGCAGCCACCTGGTAGGGACAAGGGAGACTTCTGGAAACACCATATATTTT	CASSHLVGTRETSGNTIYF
TRBV15	NA	TRBJ2-3	TRBD2	TGTGCCACCAGCGGGCGGGAGGCCGCGGGCACAGATACGCAGTATTTT	CATSGREAAGTDTQYF
TRBV18	NA	TRBJ2-5	NA	TGTGCCAGCTCACCACCGGGACTAGAGACCCAGTACTTC	CASSPPGLETQYF
TRBV30	NA	TRBJ2-7	TRBD2	TGTGCCTGGAGTTCCACCACGACTAGCGCGGCAGGGGAGCAGTACTTC	CAWSSTTTSAAGEQYF
TRBV24-1	NA	TRBJ2-6	TRBD1	TGTGCCACCAGTGACACAGGGGGCTCTGGGGCCAACGTCCTGACTTTC	CATSDTGGSGANVLTF
TRBV29-1	NA	TRBJ2-6	TRBD1	TGCAGCGTTGAAGGGACAGGGTCCCCTGGGGCCAACGTCCTGACTTTC	CSVEGTGSPGANVLTF
TRBV20-1	NA	TRBJ1-2	TRBD1	TGCAGTGCTAGTCGCATGGGACAGGACTATGGCTACACCTTC	CSASRMGQDYGYTF
TRBV6-6	NA	TRBJ1-4	TRBD1	TGTGCCAGCAGCCCCGGGACAGGGGGCGAAAAACTGTTTTTT	CASSPGTGGEKLFF
TRBV19	medium-sized	TRBJ1-4	NA	TGTGCCAGTAGCTTTCGCGGGGTCGGTGAAAAACTGTTTTTT	CASSFRGVGEKLFF
TRBV14	NA	TRBJ2-7	NA	TGTGCCAGCAGGCGCGGGGCCAACTACGAGCAGTACTTC	CASRRGANYEQYF
TRBV28	NA	TRBJ2-7	NA	TGTGCCAGCAGTCTCCCTGGGGCCAATTCCTACGAGCAGTACTTC	CASSLPGANSYEQYF
TRBV18	NA	TRBJ1-1	NA	TGTGCCAGCTCACCAGAGCGTGCTGAAGCTTTCTTT	CASSPERAEAFF
TRBV7-2	NA	TRBJ1-2	NA	TGTGCCAGCAGCTTTGTGTCACAGGGTGATGGCTACACCTTC	CASSFVSQGDGYTF
TRBV5-5	NA	TRBJ1-4	TRBD1	TGTGCCAGCAGCAAACCGACAGGGCGTCAGGAAAAACTGTTTTTT	CASSKPTGRQEKLFF
TRBV5-4	NA	TRBJ1-2	TRBD1	TGTGCCAGCAGCTTGGGCTTTGAACGGGGACAGGGTGATGGCTACACCTTC	CASSLGFERGQGDGYTF
TRBV28	NA	TRBJ1-5	NA	TGTGCCAGCAGACAGGGTTCCGCCTATAATCAGCCCCAGCATTTT	CASRQGSAYNQPQHF
TRBV9	few	TRBJ2-2	TRBD2	TGTGCCAGCAGCGTAAGCGGGAGGGCGAGCACCGGGGAGCTGTTTTTT	CASSVSGRASTGELFF
TRBV27	NA	TRBJ2-2	TRBD1	TGTGCCAGCCGGACAGGGTATTACACCGGGGAGCTGTTTTTT	CASRTGYYTGELFF
TRBV4-1	once	TRBJ2-2	TRBD1	TGCGCCAGCAGTCGCGGACAGGGGACGAACACCGGGGAGCTGTTTTTT	CASSRGQGTNTGELFF
TRBV6-2/TRBV6-3	NA	TRBJ2-5	TRBD1	TGTGCCAGCAGCAGGGACAGGGTCCTCCAAGAGACCCAGTACTTC	CASSRDRVLQETQYF
TRBV28	few	TRBJ1-2	NA	TGTGCCAGCAGTTCCGCATATAGCGCCGGGTATGGCTACACCTTC	CASSSAYSAGYGYTF
TRBV11-3	few	TRBJ2-7	NA	TGTAGGGAGTACTACGAGCAGTACTTC	CREYYEQYF
TRBV19	NA	TRBJ1-2	TRBD1	TGTGCCAGCAGCCCATCAGGGGGCGGCGGCTACACCTTC	CASSPSGGGGYTF
TRBV19	NA	TRBJ2-2	TRBD2	TGTGCCAGTACCACCACCCCGGCTAGCGGGAGGGGCACCGGGGAGCTGTTTTTT	CASTTTPASGRGTGELFF
TRBV5-1	NA	TRBJ2-5	TRBD2	TGCGCCAGCAGCTTACTAGCGGGGGGGGAGCAGGAGACCCAGTACTTC	CASSLLAGGEQETQYF
TRBV3-1/TRBV3-2	NA	TRBJ1-1	NA	TGTGCCAGCAGCCAAGACAGGGTGGGTGAAGCTTTCTTT	CASSQDRVGEAFF
TRBV6-6	NA	TRBJ1-6	NA	TGTGCCAGCAGTTATCAATTGACAGGCCTTAATTCACCCCTCCACTTT	CASSYQLTGLNSPLHF
TRBV7-2	NA	TRBJ1-4	TRBD1	TGTGCCACCTCAAGAGAACAGGGGCCGTCCGGGGGAGAAAAACTGTTTTTT	CATSREQGPSGGEKLFF
TRBV9	NA	TRBJ2-7	NA	TGTGCCAGCAGCGTACAGGGGTCAGAACTCTACGAGCAGTACTTC	CASSVQGSELYEQYF
TRBV5-1	NA	TRBJ2-1	TRBD2	TGCGCCAGCAGCGAGGGACTAGCTTTACATGAGCAGTTCTTC	CASSEGLALHEQFF
TRBV4-3	NA	TRBJ2-1	NA	TGCGCCAGCAGCCAAGAACCCAGCTCCTACAATGAGCAGTTCTTC	CASSQEPSSYNEQFF
TRBV7-9	once	TRBJ1-1	NA	TGTGCCAGCAGCTTAGAAGTGTCAGTTGAAGCTTTCTTT	CASSLEVSVEAFF
TRBV25-1	NA	TRBJ2-1	NA	TGTGCCAGCAGTGTCCAGAACAATGAGCAGTTCTTC	CASSVQNNEQFF
TRBV5-5	NA	TRBJ1-1	NA	TGTGCCAGCAGCTTGCTCCCCGGAGCGAACACTGAAGCTTTCTTT	CASSLLPGANTEAFF
TRBV19	NA	TRBJ2-3	NA	TGTGCCAGTAGTATTGTTCATCGGGGCACAGATACGCAGTATTTT	CASSIVHRGTDTQYF
TRBV5-1	NA	TRBJ1-5	TRBD1	TGCGCCAGCATAGAGGGGCCCAGGGGGAATCAGCCCCAGCATTTT	CASIEGPRGNQPQHF
TRBV6-2/TRBV6-3	NA	TRBJ2-6	NA	TGTGCCAGCAGTACAGGGAGAGGGGCCAACGTCCTGACTTTC	CASSTGRGANVLTF